This entry is about one T cell receptor (beta chain). Its antigen is still unknown. The V gene lost 6 bases and the J gene lost 0 bases, with 12 bases spanning the gap. Germline CDR1 ENHRY, CDR2 SYGVKD. The CDR3 spans 15 residues. Only in-frame clones appear in the TCRdb table, and some are missing; sequencing was by immunoSEQ multiplex PCR. The table includes fewer than 1 million clones, about 97% detected once. The data stem from a study of shared clonotypes between healthy human individuals. Notes on the study in general: Even with large depth, rarefaction showed that sorted-subset sequencing was incomplete. The generation probabilities recorded for non-shared clonotypes fell below those of clonotypes shared by all four donors.

CD8 cells regarded as naive lacked CD45RO, were positively chosen for CCR7, and omitted terminally differentiated effector memory CD45RA+ cells. Those who donated, Caucasian adults without exception, all lived in Nashville, Tennessee. The specimen sequenced was naive CD8+ T cells sorted from blood. V usage is TRBV10-3 and J usage is TRBJ2-1; a possible D gene is TRBD2 (5 bases). The receptor was isolated from a man in his thirties or forties in good health. This CDR3 reads CAISDSASSYNEQFF. In DNA form, the CDR3 reads TGTGCCATCAGCGATAGCGCAAGCTCCTACAATGAGCAGTTCTTC.